Below, one T cell receptor (beta chain) is given with its context. Its target is unknown. This specimen belongs to a study of a mutant IDH1 vaccine in newly diagnosed glioma. Study-level results: Changes to the top peripheral T cell clonotypes appeared unrelated to pseudoprogression. Patients showed vaccine-induced immune responses at a rate of 90% to 95%.

Data came from immunoSEQ multiplex PCR; TCRdb stores just in-frame clones and leaves some out. This sample has about 64,000 clones, with 65% to 85% found just once. Sample time point: week 11, during vaccination. Each vaccine dose was 300 ug of mutant IDH1 20-mer peptide, with topical imiquimod. Each astrocytoma in the donors was new, WHO grade 3 or 4, IDH1-mutant and ATRX-lost. V was cut by 0 bases and J by 5 bases, with 11 bases left in between. Germline CDR1 reads SGHRS; CDR2 reads YFSETQ. The CDR3 loop spans 15 amino acids. The chain couples TRBV5-1 to TRBJ1-4; tentative D call: TRBD1 (6 bases). This sample comprised PBMCs, obtained from a glioma patient whose treatment included an IDH1 peptide vaccine. The clonotype originates from a woman aged 50 to 65 with glioma. For the CDR3, the DNA is TGCGCCAGCAGCTTGGCCGGACAGTACAATGAAAAACTGTTTTTT. Its translation is CASSLAGQYNEKLFF.